The 9 T cell receptor beta chains below all came from one sample that was sequenced in a study of shared clonotypes between healthy human individuals. TCRdb's table, derived via immunoSEQ multiplex PCR, lists solely in-frame clones and lacks some. Of about 590,000 clones in the sample, roughly 95% were seen once. Naivety among CD8 cells was defined by CD45RO negativity and positive CCR7 selection, thereby excluding terminally differentiated effector memory CD45RA+ cells. The sequenced material came from naive CD8+ T cells sorted from blood. The source of these receptors is a woman aged 25 to 39 in good health.

V and J are TRBV27 and TRBJ1-5; no clear D. Trimming took off 1 base at V and 5 bases at J, with 9 bases between the two ends. The CDR3 spans 14 residues. Germline V CDR1 and CDR2: MNHEY, SMNVEV (reference sequence). The CDR3 reads CASSLLAGDQPQHF. The DNA for the CDR3 is TGTGCCAGCAGTTTATTAGCAGGAGATCAGCCCCAGCATTTT.

To note about this clone: Other DNA sequences in this specimen translate into the identical CDR3. The rearrangement uses TRBV5-4 and TRBJ2-7; TRBD1 agrees at 7 bases. Trimming took 2 bases from V and 3 from J; bases not matched to a gene: 2. There are 13 residues in the CDR3. In germline, CDR1 is SGHNT, CDR2 YYREEE (reference sequence). CDR3: CASSLGTDYEQYF. The CDR3 bases are TGTGCCAGCAGCTTAGGGACAGACTACGAGCAGTACTTC.

V gene TRBV28 combines with J gene TRBJ2-7; 8 nucleotides match TRBD2. The CDR3 is 15 amino acids. The junction had 10 bases not matched to a gene; V was cut back by 7 bases and J by 2 bases. The germline CDR1 and CDR2 sequences are MDHEN and SYDVKM. CDR3: CASTTRGGRPYEQYF. The CDR3 DNA sequence: TGTGCCAGCACCACGAGGGGCGGGAGGCCCTACGAGCAGTACTTC.

This clone is a singleton in its sample. This chain connects TRBV27 to TRBJ2-7, with D possibly matching TRBD1 (6 bases). In germline, CDR1 is MNHEY, CDR2 SMNVEV (reference sequence). The CDR3 covers 17 residues. Trimming removed 5 bases from V and 0 bases from J, with 20 bases in between. The CDR3 reads CASSPSPLQGPSYEQYF. Written as DNA, the CDR3 is TGTGCCAGCAGTCCCTCCCCGTTACAGGGACCCTCCTACGAGCAGTACTTC.

This chain links TRBV7-2 with TRBJ2-7; 7 bases align to TRBD2. Per the germline V gene, CDR1 is SGHTA and CDR2 is FQGNSA. V was clipped by 3 bases and J by 0 bases; unmatched bases: 8. The CDR3 covers 16 residues. DNA for the CDR3: TGTGCCAGCAGCTTCTTCATCGGGACTAACTCCTACGAGCAGTACTTC. It yields the protein CASSFFIGTNSYEQYF.

The DNA for the CDR3 is TGTGCCAGCAGCGTAGTAGGGGGAGGAGAGCAGTACTTC. This gives the protein CASSVVGGGEQYF. This chain uses TRBV9 with TRBJ2-7; the D call may be TRBD1 or TRBD2 (6 bases each). The V gene's germline CDR1 is SGDLS and CDR2 YYNGEE. The germline V and J ends were trimmed by 0 bases and 7 bases, with 11 bases remaining between them. The CDR3 has 13 residues.

In its sample, this clone was seen once. V is TRBV5-5 and J is TRBJ2-7; D gene unclear. The CDR3 contains 14 residues. The germline V gene has CDR1 SGHKS and CDR2 YYEKEE (reference sequence). V was cut by 5 bases and J by 3 bases, with 15 bases left in between. CDR3 region: CASRPRTGYYEQYF. As DNA, the CDR3 is TGTGCCAGCAGACCTAGGACCGGATACTACGAGCAGTACTTC.

This chain joins TRBV6-1 and TRBJ2-7; 9 nucleotides match TRBD2. Germline V lookup: CDR1 MNHNS, CDR2 SASEGT. After removal of 5 bases from V and 4 bases from J, the junction contained 3 bases not matched to a gene. The CDR3 consists of 13 residues. The CDR3 DNA is TGTGCCAGCAGTTTCGGACTAGCGTACGAGCAGTACTTC. Translated: CASSFGLAYEQYF.

In its sample, this clone was seen once. CDR3 loop: CASSQDWLNEQYF. In DNA form, the CDR3 reads TGTGCCAGCAGCCAAGACTGGTTGAACGAGCAGTACTTC. The chain carries TRBV7-9 and TRBJ2-7; D unresolved. The CDR3 spans 13 residues. Germline V CDR1 and CDR2: SEHNR, FQNEAQ (reference sequence). V was pared by 5 bases and J by 5 bases, with 13 bases between.